The entry below describes one TCR beta chain. The sample is drawn from a study of blood T cell repertoires in COVID-19. After removal of 6 bases from V and 4 bases from J, the junction contained 6 bases not matched to a gene. Germline V lookup: CDR1 MNHNY, CDR2 SVGAGI (reference sequence). The CDR3 runs 15 residues. Per the original data handling: Reference gene primer amplification in the assay estimated nucleated cell counts. Using immunoSEQ multiplex PCR, the repertoire was profiled, and TCRdb retains in-frame clones only, with some absent. V, J and clone size are those of that table, while D and trimming were read from the DNA. The sample has about 240,000 clones, under 85% seen once.

V is TRBV6-6 and J is TRBJ2-2; 9 nucleotides line up with TRBD1. The origin of this receptor is a young man who had recovered from COVID-19. Material for sequencing was peripheral blood. The CDR3 region has the DNA TGTGCCAGCAGCCAACAGGGGGCGGTCACCGGGGAGCTGTTTTTT. Translating gives CASSQQGAVTGELFF.